Below are 30 T cell receptor beta chains sequenced from a single sample in a study of identical twins (dated by TCRdb to 2015 to 2016). Library preparation used 5' RACE. Sequenced using an Illumina HiSeq 2000. TCRdb reprocessed the public reads (quality trimming at Q25 with fastp, clone calling with MiXCR) and kept in-frame beta chains. Entries that share a CDR3 protein sequence are merged under the most common genes and DNA. Across this sample there are some 320,000 distinct CDR3 sequences, with over 9% seen only once. Jointly, the top ten make up more than 6% of the sample. These data were likewise used in another study, on yellow fever vaccine responses in identical twins.

The material sequenced was CD8+ T cells sorted from blood. These receptors were taken from a woman between 18 and 29 years old in good health.

There are many counts of this clonotype. V gene TRBV24-1 combines with J gene TRBJ2-3; D gene uncertain. Germline V CDR1 and CDR2: KGHDR, SFDVKD. This CDR3 comprises 16 residues. Trimming shortened V by 4 bases and J by 0 bases, and 13 bases separated the two germline ends. In DNA, the CDR3 is TGTGCCACCAGTGACCCGCCGAAGATTAGCACAGATACGCAGTATTTT. Its translation: CATSDPPKISTDTQYF.

This clonotype was picked up a small number of times. V and J are TRBV27 and TRBJ2-7; 7 nucleotides line up with TRBD1. The CDR3 extends over 13 amino acids. After removal of 6 bases from V and 3 bases from J, the junction contained 5 bases not matched to a gene. Germline V gives CDR1 MNHEY, CDR2 SMNVEV (reference sequence). Here the CDR3 DNA reads TGTGCCAGCAGCCCTAGACAGGGCTACGAGCAGTACTTC. Residues: CASSPRQGYEQYF.

The sample holds many counts of this clonotype. The chain joins TRBV4-1 to TRBJ1-6, with D uncertain. V was clipped by 0 bases and J by 7 bases, with 10 bases between them. This CDR3 has 15 residues. Per the germline V gene, CDR1 is MGHRA and CDR2 is YSYEKL. CDR3 protein: CASSQDEVGNSPLHF. CDR3 nucleotides: TGCGCCAGCAGCCAAGATGAGGTCGGGAATTCACCCCTCCACTTT.

This clonotype appeared a few times. The chain combines TRBV20-1 with TRBJ1-2; weak D call: TRBD1 (6 bases). Germline V CDR1 and CDR2: DFQATT, SNEGSKA (reference sequence). V was clipped by 1 base and J by 2 bases, with 11 bases between them. This CDR3 contains 14 residues. In DNA, the CDR3 is TGCAGTGCTAGAGTTGGGGGCGACAACTATGGCTACACCTTC. Residues: CSARVGGDNYGYTF.

This clonotype has ten or more counts. V gene TRBV12-3 or TRBV12-4 combines with J gene TRBJ1-2, with TRBD1 matching 9 bases. Germline trimming cut 3 bases from V and 5 bases from J; bases unmatched to any gene: 1. The CDR3 runs to 13 residues. CDR3 sequence (DNA): TGTGCCAGCAGTTTTGGGACAGGGTATGGCTACACCTTC. This encodes CASSFGTGYGYTF.

The chain combines TRBV7-9 with TRBJ1-1, with 7 bases aligning to TRBD1. Trimming took 2 bases from V and 3 from J; bases not matched to a gene: 9. Germline CDR1 reads SEHNR; CDR2 reads FQNEAQ (reference sequence). The CDR3 runs 16 residues. The CDR3 DNA sequence: TGTGCCAGCAGCTTACTGGCTACAGGGGAAGACACTGAAGCTTTCTTT. The encoded protein is CASSLLATGEDTEAFF.

The chain joins TRBV7-3 to TRBJ2-1, with 10 bases aligning to TRBD2. The CDR3 totals 16 residues. Looked up from germline, CDR1 is SGHTA and CDR2 is FQGTGA. V trimming: 5 bases; J trimming: 5 bases; junction bases outside the gene matches: 9. DNA for the CDR3: TGTGCCAGCAGCCCCGAACTAGCGGGACTTCACAATGAGCAGTTCTTC. This gives the protein CASSPELAGLHNEQFF.

The sample holds a few counts of this clonotype. The V gene is TRBV4-1, the J gene TRBJ2-6, with TRBD1 matching over 7 bases. This CDR3 is 19 amino acids long. Germline CDR1 reads MGHRA; CDR2 reads YSYEKL. Unmatched junction bases numbered 10, after V lost 2 bases and J lost 0 bases. The DNA of the CDR3 is TGCGCCAGCAGCCAAACCCGACAGGGTGTCATCTCTGGGGCCAACGTCCTGACTTTC. This gives the protein CASSQTRQGVISGANVLTF.

This clonotype appeared a few times. The rearrangement uses TRBV6-5 and TRBJ2-7; possibly TRBD1 for D (6 bases). V was pared by 0 bases and J by 6 bases, with 9 bases between. CDR1 and CDR2 from the germline V gene are MNHEY and SVGAGI. The CDR3 spans 13 residues. The CDR3 coding sequence is TGTGCCAGCAGTTACTCACAGGGCGGCGAGCAGTACGTC. As protein: CASSYSQGGEQYV.

The CDR3 bases are TGCGCCAGCAGCTTTAGACAGGGAGCAGCTGAAGCTTTCTTT. The encoded protein is CASSFRQGAAEAFF. The chain is built from TRBV5-1 and TRBJ1-1; 7 positions agree with TRBD1. J lost 6 bases, V lost 2 bases, and 7 bases had no gene match. From germline, CDR1 is SGHRS and CDR2 YFSETQ. The CDR3 covers 14 residues.

In this sample, this clonotype turned up a few times. This sequence joins TRBV5-1 and TRBJ2-1; 7 nucleotides match TRBD2. Germline CDR1 SGHRS, CDR2 YFSETQ. Trimming at V came to 3 bases and at J to 3 bases, leaving 3 bases not matched to a gene. This CDR3 has 14 amino acids. The CDR3 loop is CASSSLADYNEQFF. Here the CDR3 DNA reads TGCGCCAGCAGCTCTCTAGCGGACTACAATGAGCAGTTCTTC. Filled out from reference TRBV5-1 and TRBJ2-1, the complete variable domain reads KAGVTQTPRYLIKTRGQQVTLSCSPISGHRSVSWYQQTPGQGLQFLFEYFSETQRNKGNFPGRFSGRQFSNSRSEMNVSTLELGDSALYLCASSSLADYNEQFFGPGTRLTVL.

The chain has TRBV2 and TRBJ2-7, with 9 bases matching TRBD1. This CDR3 has 14 residues. Germline CDR1 and CDR2: SNHLY and FYNNEI. V shed 6 bases and J 3 bases; nucleotides not matched to a gene: 6. CDR3 protein: CASSYRGPGYEQYF. The CDR3 DNA is TGTGCCAGCAGCTACAGGGGGCCAGGCTACGAGCAGTACTTC.

The rearrangement joins TRBV7-9 to TRBJ1-4; 7 bases agree with TRBD1. Looked up from germline, CDR1 is SEHNR and CDR2 is FQNEAQ (reference sequence). The CDR3 totals 14 residues. The V gene end was trimmed by 9 bases and the J gene end by 6 bases; junction bases not matched to a gene: 10. For the CDR3, the DNA is TGTGCCAGTAAACCGGGACAGTTAGATGAAAAACTGTTTTTT. This translates into CASKPGQLDEKLFF.

This chain connects TRBV2 to TRBJ1-3; 7 bases match TRBD1. Per germline, CDR1 SNHLY and CDR2 FYNNEI. J lost 6 bases, V lost 7 bases, and 6 bases had no gene match. The CDR3 totals 13 residues. The CDR3 DNA reads TGTGCCAGCACGAGGACAGGAGAAAACACCATATATTTT. The encoded protein is CASTRTGENTIYF.

The chain links TRBV29-1 to TRBJ2-3; tentatively, D is TRBD2 (6 bases). CDR1 and CDR2 from the germline V gene are SQVTM and ANQGSEA. The CDR3 sequence is 13 residues long. Deletions cut 8 bases from V and 0 bases from J, with 12 bases between. The CDR3 loop is CSISGQSTDTQYF. DNA for the CDR3: TGCAGCATCAGCGGGCAAAGCACAGATACGCAGTATTTT.

This clonotype was observed a handful of times. The rearrangement joins TRBV21-1 to TRBJ2-7; TRBD1, the D gene given by the table, was not confirmed from the DNA. TRBV21-1 represents a pseudogene. This CDR3 has 15 residues. CDR3 DNA: TGTGCCAGCAACACCTCACGGGACAAATCCTACGAGCAGTACGTC. Translating gives CASNTSRDKSYEQYV.

This clonotype was found many times. The chain has TRBV12-3 or TRBV12-4 and TRBJ1-3; 7 positions agree with TRBD1. V lost 7 bases, J lost 2 bases, and 5 bases stayed unmatched. This CDR3 spans 14 amino acids. The DNA of the CDR3 is TGTGCCAGCAACCCGACAGGGCCTGGAAACACCATATATTTT. Translating gives CASNPTGPGNTIYF.

This clonotype turned up a few times. The chain links TRBV28 to TRBJ2-5, with 7 bases fitting TRBD1. The CDR3 has 15 residues. V was pared by 7 bases and J by 4 bases, with 12 bases of the junction left unmatched. Germline V lookup: CDR1 MDHEN, CDR2 SYDVKM. The CDR3: CASTQERGRGETQYF. The CDR3 nucleotides are TGTGCCAGCACCCAAGAGAGGGGGCGTGGAGAGACCCAGTACTTC.

This clonotype was detected only a few times. The chain has TRBV5-1 and TRBJ2-7; the D gene is possibly TRBD1 (5 bases). Germline values: CDR1 SGHRS, CDR2 YFSETQ. The CDR3 loop spans 15 amino acids. The V gene lost 4 bases and the J gene lost 2 bases, with 16 bases spanning the gap. As DNA, the CDR3 is TGCGCCAGCAGCGGAGCTCCAGGGATTACCTACGAGCAGTACTTC. It yields the protein CASSGAPGITYEQYF.

The CDR3 coding sequence is TGTGCCAGCAGTTTTGAGAGTTCCTACGAGCAGTACTTC. Translated: CASSFESSYEQYF. The chain links TRBV28 to TRBJ2-7; no clear D. V gave up 3 bases and J gave up 1 base, with 7 bases separating them. The CDR3 loop spans 13 amino acids. The V gene's germline CDR1 is MDHEN and CDR2 SYDVKM.

The gene calls are TRBV6-5 and TRBJ2-1; possibly TRBD2 for D (6 bases). Trimming took off 2 bases at V and 8 bases at J, with 13 bases between the two ends. Germline lookup yields CDR1 MNHEY and CDR2 SVGAGI. The CDR3 runs to 14 residues. CDR3 coding DNA: TGTGCCAGCAGTTACGGAGGGAGTGGGGATGAGCAGTTCTTC. This gives the protein CASSYGGSGDEQFF.

This clonotype occurred a few times. The genes are TRBV29-1 and TRBJ2-1; 7 bases are shared with TRBD2. V shed 5 bases and J 4 bases; nucleotides not matched to a gene: 8. The CDR3 is 14 residues long. From germline, CDR1 is SQVTM and CDR2 ANQGSEA. CDR3 loop: CSVREGVGYNEQFF. The CDR3 bases are TGCAGCGTTAGGGAGGGCGTTGGGTACAATGAGCAGTTCTTC.

This sequence joins TRBV5-1 and TRBJ2-3, with unresolved D. Per the germline V gene, CDR1 is SGHRS and CDR2 is YFSETQ. Trimming removed 1 base from V and 4 bases from J, with 13 bases in between. The CDR3 spans 15 residues. The CDR3 loop reads CASSLTLAGSDTQYF. The CDR3 coding sequence is TGCGCCAGCAGCTTGACCCTCGCCGGGTCAGATACGCAGTATTTT.

This clonotype came up once. This could be a read error, since a much larger clone is one nucleotide away. V usage is TRBV14 and J usage is TRBJ2-7; no firm D call. This CDR3 is built from 12 residues. The V and J ends lost 0 bases and 4 bases respectively, with 4 bases between them. The germline V gene has CDR1 SGHDN and CDR2 FVKESK. Here the CDR3 reads CASSQDPYEQYV. In nucleotides, the CDR3 is TGTGCCAGCAGCCAAGACCCGTACGAGCAGTACGTC.

J is TRBJ2-5 and V is TRBV19, with D perhaps TRBD1 (7 bases). V lost 5 bases to trimming and J lost 5 bases, with 18 bases between them. The germline V gene encodes CDR1 LNHDA and CDR2 SQIVND (reference sequence). The CDR3 sequence is 15 residues long. CDR3 protein: CASSPRQGLAETQYF. The CDR3 DNA is TGTGCCAGTAGTCCGCGACAGGGACTGGCGGAGACCCAGTACTTC. Filled out from reference TRBV19 and TRBJ2-5, the complete variable domain reads DGGITQSPKYLFRKEGQNVTLSCEQNLNHDAMYWYRQDPGQGLRLIYYSQIVNDFQKGDIAEGYSVSREKKESFPLTVTSAQKNPTAFYLCASSPRQGLAETQYFGPGTRLLVL.

The V and J genes are TRBV4-1 and TRBJ2-5, with D uncertain. V was pared by 4 bases and J by 2 bases, with 14 bases between. The CDR3 has 15 amino acids. CDR1 is MGHRA and CDR2 is YSYEKL in the germline V gene. The CDR3 reads CASSPFDTSQETQYF. In DNA, the CDR3 is TGCGCCAGCAGCCCCTTTGACACAAGTCAAGAGACCCAGTACTTC.

The sample holds many counts of this clonotype. V is TRBV11-2 and J is TRBJ2-1; no clear D. The germline V and J ends were trimmed by 4 bases and 4 bases, with 8 bases remaining between them. The CDR3 runs to 13 residues. Germline CDR1 reads SGHAT; CDR2 reads FQNNGV. Written as DNA, the CDR3 is TGTGCCAGCAGCTCCCTTAATTACAATGAGCAGTTCTTC. Amino acids: CASSSLNYNEQFF.

This clonotype was recorded many times. This chain joins TRBV7-9 and TRBJ2-1, with 12 bases fitting TRBD1. CDR3 length equals 15 residues. Germline loops: CDR1 SEHNR, CDR2 FQNEAQ (reference sequence). With V trimmed by 5 bases and J by 8 bases, 7 bases remained unmatched. The CDR3 DNA follows: TGTGCCAGCAGCCCAACCGGGACAGGGGGCCATGAGCAGTTCTTC. Its protein product is CASSPTGTGGHEQFF.

This chain links TRBV7-9 with TRBJ1-1; the D gene is possibly TRBD1 (5 bases). V lost 5 bases and J lost 5, with 21 bases in between. The CDR3 is 16 amino acids. Germline CDR1 is SEHNR and CDR2 is FQNEAQ (reference sequence). The CDR3 nucleotides read TGTGCCAGCAGCATAGTAGGACAAGCAAACGGGACTGAAGCTTTCTTT. Its protein product is CASSIVGQANGTEAFF.

V usage is TRBV2 and J usage is TRBJ2-7; D may be TRBD2 (5 bases). V shed 2 bases and J shed 4 bases, with 12 bases lying between them. The CDR3 totals 14 residues. Germline V CDR1 and CDR2: SNHLY, FYNNEI. The CDR3 DNA reads as TGTGCCAGCAGTGAATCGGGGTCCCATTACGAGCAGTACTTC. Translating it yields CASSESGSHYEQYF.